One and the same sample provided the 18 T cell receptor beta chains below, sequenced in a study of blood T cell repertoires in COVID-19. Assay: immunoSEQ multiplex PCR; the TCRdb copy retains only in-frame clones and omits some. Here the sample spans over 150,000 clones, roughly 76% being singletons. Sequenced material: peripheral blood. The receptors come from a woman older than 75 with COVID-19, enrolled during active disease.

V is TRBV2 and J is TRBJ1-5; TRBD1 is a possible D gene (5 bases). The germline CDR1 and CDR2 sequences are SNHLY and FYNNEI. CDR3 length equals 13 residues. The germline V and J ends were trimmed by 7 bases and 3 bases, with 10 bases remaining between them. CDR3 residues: CASMNRPNQPQHF. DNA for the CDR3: TGTGCCAGCATGAACAGGCCCAATCAGCCCCAGCATTTT.

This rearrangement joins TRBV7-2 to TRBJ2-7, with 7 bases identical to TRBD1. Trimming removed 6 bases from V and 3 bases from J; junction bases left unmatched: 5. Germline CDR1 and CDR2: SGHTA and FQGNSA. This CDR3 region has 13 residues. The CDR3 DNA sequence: TGTGCCAGCAGTGTCTCAGGGGGCTACGAGCAGTACTTC. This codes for CASSVSGGYEQYF.

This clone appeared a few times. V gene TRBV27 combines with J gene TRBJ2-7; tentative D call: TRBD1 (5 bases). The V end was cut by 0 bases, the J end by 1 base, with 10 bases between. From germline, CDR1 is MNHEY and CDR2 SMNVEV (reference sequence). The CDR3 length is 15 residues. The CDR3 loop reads CASSLSWTLSYEQYF. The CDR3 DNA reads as TGTGCCAGCAGTTTATCCTGGACACTTTCCTACGAGCAGTACTTC.

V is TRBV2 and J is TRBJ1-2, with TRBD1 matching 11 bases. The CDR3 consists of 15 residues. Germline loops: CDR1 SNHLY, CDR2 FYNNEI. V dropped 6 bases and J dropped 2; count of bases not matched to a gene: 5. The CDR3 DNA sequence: TGTGCCAGCAGCGCGGACAGGGGGCGCAACTATGGCTACACCTTC. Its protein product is CASSADRGRNYGYTF.

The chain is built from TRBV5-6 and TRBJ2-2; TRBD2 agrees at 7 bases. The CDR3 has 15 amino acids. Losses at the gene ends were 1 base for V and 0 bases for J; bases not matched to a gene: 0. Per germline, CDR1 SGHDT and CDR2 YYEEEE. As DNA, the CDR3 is TGTGCCAGCAGCTTGCTAGCGGCGAACACCGGGGAGCTGTTTTTT. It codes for CASSLLAANTGELFF.

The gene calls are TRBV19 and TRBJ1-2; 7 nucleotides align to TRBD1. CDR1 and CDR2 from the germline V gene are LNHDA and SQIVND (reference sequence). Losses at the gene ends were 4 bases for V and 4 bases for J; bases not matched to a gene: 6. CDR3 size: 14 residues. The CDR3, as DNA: TGTGCCAGTAGTACCAGACAGGGCGCCTATGGCTACACCTTC. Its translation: CASSTRQGAYGYTF.

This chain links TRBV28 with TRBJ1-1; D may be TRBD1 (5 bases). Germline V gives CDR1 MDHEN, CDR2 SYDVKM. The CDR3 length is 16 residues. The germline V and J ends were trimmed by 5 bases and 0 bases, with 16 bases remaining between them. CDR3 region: CASSPPPGLVNTEAFF. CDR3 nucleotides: TGTGCCAGCAGTCCCCCCCCAGGGCTGGTGAACACTGAAGCTTTCTTT.

The CDR3 protein is CSVEGRSRFAEAFF. The CDR3 nucleotides are TGCAGCGTTGAAGGAAGATCGCGTTTCGCTGAAGCTTTCTTT. J is TRBJ1-1 and V is TRBV29-1, with D hard to call. Looked up from germline, CDR1 is SQVTM and CDR2 is ANQGSEA. The CDR3 covers 14 residues. The V end lost 1 base, the J end lost 6 bases, and 15 bases lay between the germline ends.

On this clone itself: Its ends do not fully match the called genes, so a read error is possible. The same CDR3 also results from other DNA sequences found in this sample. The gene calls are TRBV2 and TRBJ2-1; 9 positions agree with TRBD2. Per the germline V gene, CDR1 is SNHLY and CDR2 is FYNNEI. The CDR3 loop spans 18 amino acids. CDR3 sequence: CARRGGLAGGSPWNEQFF. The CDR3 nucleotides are TGCGCCCGCCGCGGGGGCCTCGCGGGGGGGAGCCCTTGGAATGAGCAGTTCTTC.

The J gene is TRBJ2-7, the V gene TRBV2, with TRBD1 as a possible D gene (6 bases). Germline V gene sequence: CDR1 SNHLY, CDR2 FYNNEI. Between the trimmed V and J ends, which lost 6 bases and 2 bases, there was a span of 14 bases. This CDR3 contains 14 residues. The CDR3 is CASSPLTGTYEQYF. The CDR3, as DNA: TGTGCCAGCAGCCCGTTGACAGGCACCTACGAGCAGTACTTC.

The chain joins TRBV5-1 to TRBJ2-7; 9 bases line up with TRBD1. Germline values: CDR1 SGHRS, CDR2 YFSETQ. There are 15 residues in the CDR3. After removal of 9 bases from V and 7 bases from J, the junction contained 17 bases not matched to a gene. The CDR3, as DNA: TGCGCCACCCGCATTATGGGACAGGGAATAGGAGAGCAGTACTTC. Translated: CATRIMGQGIGEQYF.

Here the CDR3 reads CASSPLAGGASTDTQYF. The CDR3 coding sequence is TGCGCCAGCAGCCCCCTAGCGGGAGGCGCTAGCACAGATACGCAGTATTTT. The genes are TRBV5-1 and TRBJ2-3, with 11 bases lining up with TRBD2. J was trimmed by 0 bases and V by 4 bases; bases with no gene match: 7. CDR1 and CDR2 (germline): SGHRS, YFSETQ. There are 17 residues in the CDR3.

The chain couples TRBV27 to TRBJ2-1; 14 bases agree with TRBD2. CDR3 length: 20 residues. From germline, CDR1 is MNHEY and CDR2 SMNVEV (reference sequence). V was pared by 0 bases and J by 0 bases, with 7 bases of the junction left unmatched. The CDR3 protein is CASSLSPGLAGGRSYNEQFF. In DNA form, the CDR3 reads TGTGCCAGCAGTTTATCCCCAGGACTAGCGGGAGGCCGCTCCTACAATGAGCAGTTCTTC.

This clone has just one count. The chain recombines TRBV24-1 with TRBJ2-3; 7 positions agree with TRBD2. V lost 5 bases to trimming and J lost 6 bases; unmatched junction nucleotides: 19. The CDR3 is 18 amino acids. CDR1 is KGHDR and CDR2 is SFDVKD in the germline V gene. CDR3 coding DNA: TGTGCCACCAGTGCTACTGGGGGGGTAGGGCTAGCGTCCGATACGCAGTATTTT. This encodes CATSATGGVGLASDTQYF.

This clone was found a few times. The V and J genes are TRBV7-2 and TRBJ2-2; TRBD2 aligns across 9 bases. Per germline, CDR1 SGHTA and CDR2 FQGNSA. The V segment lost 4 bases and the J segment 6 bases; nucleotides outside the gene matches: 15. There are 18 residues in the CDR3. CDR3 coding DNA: TGTGCCAGCAGCTCATTGGCGGGGGGGTCCCCGGGCTCCGGGGAGCTGTTTTTT. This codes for CASSSLAGGSPGSGELFF.

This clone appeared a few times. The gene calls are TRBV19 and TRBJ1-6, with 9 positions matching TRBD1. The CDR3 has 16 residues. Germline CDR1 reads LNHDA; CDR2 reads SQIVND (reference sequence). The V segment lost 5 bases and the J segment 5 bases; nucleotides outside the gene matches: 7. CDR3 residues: CASSARQGEHNSPLHF. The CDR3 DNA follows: TGTGCCAGTAGTGCCCGACAGGGGGAACATAATTCACCCCTCCACTTT.

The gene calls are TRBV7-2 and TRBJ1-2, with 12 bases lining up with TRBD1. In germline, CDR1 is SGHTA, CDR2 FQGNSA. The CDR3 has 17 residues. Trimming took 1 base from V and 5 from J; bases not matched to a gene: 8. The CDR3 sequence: CASSLGGQGAIGYGYTF. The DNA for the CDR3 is TGTGCCAGCAGCTTAGGGGGACAGGGGGCGATTGGATATGGCTACACCTTC.

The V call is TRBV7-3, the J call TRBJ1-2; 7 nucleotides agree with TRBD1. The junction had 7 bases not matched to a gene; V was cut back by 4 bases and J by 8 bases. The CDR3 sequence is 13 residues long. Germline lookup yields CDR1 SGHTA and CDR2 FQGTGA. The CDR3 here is CASSSGQVGGYTF. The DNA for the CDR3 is TGTGCCAGCAGCTCAGGACAGGTCGGCGGCTACACCTTC. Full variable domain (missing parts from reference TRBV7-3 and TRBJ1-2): GAGVSQTPSNKVTEKGKYVELRCDPISGHTALYWYRQSLGQGPEFLIYFQGTGAADDSGLPNDRFFAVRPEGSVSTLKIQRTERGDSAVYLCASSSGQVGGYTFGSGTRLTVV.